This T cell receptor beta chain is drawn from a study of blood T cell repertoires in COVID-19. Study-wide context: The United States, Italy and Spain provided the acute and convalescent COVID-19 samples. Sample material is recorded as cDNA or gDNA derived from T cells, B-cell-depleted T cells, or PBMCs.

This clone was counted only a few times. Per the original methods: Nucleated cell number was recorded as an estimate derived from reference gene primer amplification. Assay used: immunoSEQ multiplex PCR; TCRdb lists only in-frame clones, some missing. V and J calls and clone size are given by that table; D and trimming were obtained from the DNA. The repertoire holds about 77,000 clones, with roughly 78% as singletons. There are 15 residues in the CDR3. Germline CDR1 SNHLY, CDR2 FYNNEI. The J segment lost 6 bases and the V segment lost 7 bases, leaving 10 bases of the junction unmatched. This chain uses TRBV2 with TRBJ2-5; 11 nucleotides agree with TRBD2. Sequencing was performed on peripheral blood. The sequence derives from a woman between 65 and 79 years old with acute or convalescent COVID-19. CDR3 sequence (DNA): TGTGCCAGCATAGGTAGCGGGGGGGCCGGAAAGACCCAGTACTTC. It encodes CASIGSGGAGKTQYF.